One and the same sample provided the 18 T cell receptor beta chains below, sequenced in a study of T cells in Graves' hyperthyroidism and ophthalmopathy. RNA transcripts served as the template for amplifying TCR beta CDR3 regions. HTBI primers were used for first-round RT-PCR of the TCR CDR3. MiXCR, applied by TCRdb to the multiplex PCR reads, yields one record per CDR3 protein. The table has 350,000 to 400,000 distinct CDR3 sequences, approximately 14% seen once. Sequencing was performed on blood. The receptors stem from an older woman with Graves' hyperthyroidism.

This clonotype was seen only a few times. The J gene is TRBJ2-2, the V gene TRBV18; TRBD2 agrees at 9 bases. The J segment lost 7 bases and the V segment lost 3 bases, leaving 9 bases of the junction unmatched. Germline CDR1 is KGHSH and CDR2 is LQKENI. The CDR3 covers 16 residues. In DNA, the CDR3 is TGTGCCAGCTCACCTCGGGGTAGCGGGAGAATCGGGGAGCTGTTTTTT. It codes for CASSPRGSGRIGELFF.

CDR3 in amino acids: CASSVAKESGFYGYTF. CDR3 nucleotide sequence: TGTGCCAGCAGCGTAGCTAAGGAGTCAGGGTTCTATGGCTACACCTTC. The chain couples TRBV9 to TRBJ1-2; possible D gene TRBD1, 5 bases. The V gene lost 0 bases and the J gene lost 4 bases, with 16 bases spanning the gap. This CDR3 has 16 amino acids. Per germline, CDR1 SGDLS and CDR2 YYNGEE. The whole variable domain, filled in from reference TRBV9 and TRBJ1-2, reads DSGVTQTPKHLITATGQRVTLRCSPRSGDLSVYWYQQSLDQGLQFLIQYYNGEERAKGNILERFSAQQFPDLHSELNLSSLELGDSALYFCASSVAKESGFYGYTFGSGTRLTVV.

The J gene is TRBJ1-1, the V gene TRBV6-1; D possibly corresponds to TRBD1 (5 bases). The CDR3 runs to 15 residues. The germline V gene has CDR1 MNHNS and CDR2 SASEGT. Trimming removed 6 bases at V and 0 bases at J, with 14 bases between. The CDR3 sequence is CASSPGGLMNTEAFF. The CDR3 region has the DNA TGTGCCAGCAGCCCGGGGGGGTTGATGAACACTGAAGCTTTCTTT.

This clonotype came up a few times. The V call is TRBV6-2 or TRBV6-3, the J call TRBJ2-1; 7 positions match TRBD1. Looked up from germline, CDR1 is MNHEY and CDR2 is SVGEGT. There are 16 residues in the CDR3. Losses at the gene ends were 4 bases for V and 4 bases for J; bases not matched to a gene: 10. In DNA, the CDR3 is TGTGCCAGCAGTTTGGACTCCGGGACAGAATACAATGAGCAGTTCTTC. Translated: CASSLDSGTEYNEQFF.

As regards this clonotype: A much larger clone differs from this one at a single base, so this may be a read error. The chain is built from TRBV2 and TRBJ2-7, with D uncertain. CDR3 length: 13 residues. V lost 2 bases and J lost 7, with 12 bases in between. Germline assignment: CDR1 SNHLY and CDR2 FYNNEI. The CDR3 protein is CASSERSWDEQYF. CDR3 coding DNA: TGTGCCAGCAGTGAACGTTCCTGGGATGAGCAGTACTTC.

This clonotype has at least ten counts. This chain joins TRBV11-3 and TRBJ2-1; 8 positions match TRBD2. This CDR3 spans 16 amino acids. The germline V gene encodes CDR1 SGHNT and CDR2 YENEEA. The ends lost 5 bases at V and 3 bases at J; junction bases unmatched: 9. The CDR3 region is CASSRVLAELYNEQFF. The CDR3 DNA reads as TGTGCCAGCAGCCGCGTACTAGCGGAACTCTACAATGAGCAGTTCTTC.

This clonotype was recorded many times. The chain is built from TRBV3-1 and TRBJ2-4; TRBD1 might be the D (5 bases). The CDR3 is made up of 14 amino acids. Germline assignment: CDR1 LGHDT and CDR2 YNNKEL (reference sequence). The germline V and J ends were trimmed by 1 base and 6 bases, with 10 bases remaining between them. CDR3 sequence reads: CASSQVGTGNIQYF. CDR3 sequence (DNA): TGTGCCAGCAGCCAAGTGGGAACAGGAAACATTCAGTACTTC.

This clonotype came up many times. The J gene is TRBJ2-5, the V gene TRBV27; TRBD2 aligns across 14 bases. The junction had 7 bases not matched to a gene; V was cut back by 8 bases and J by 2 bases. Germline lookup yields CDR1 MNHEY and CDR2 SMNVEV (reference sequence). The CDR3 length is 16 residues. CDR3 in amino acids: CASRQGLAGVQETQYF. CDR3 coding DNA: TGTGCCAGCCGACAGGGACTAGCGGGAGTTCAAGAGACCCAGTACTTC.

The J gene is TRBJ2-7, the V gene TRBV16; TRBD2 might be the D (5 bases). CDR1 is KGHSY, CDR2 FQNENV, per germline. The CDR3 length is 14 residues. Deletions cut 3 bases from V and 0 bases from J, with 9 bases between. The CDR3 DNA sequence: TGTGCCAGCAGCCAGGCGGGCGCCTCCTACGAGCAGTACTTC. It translates to CASSQAGASYEQYF. Filled out from reference TRBV16 and TRBJ2-7, the complete variable domain reads GEEVAQTPKHLVRGEGQKAKLYCAPIKGHSYVFWYQQVLKNEFKFLISFQNENVFDETGMPKERFSAKCLPNSPCSLEIQATKLEDSAVYFCASSQAGASYEQYFGPGTRLTVT.

In regard to this clonotype: A much bigger clone sits one base away, suggesting this may be a read error. CDR3 DNA sequence: TGTGCCAGCAGCGCAGGGGTTAGGTCCCCTGGAAACACCGTATATTTT. It codes for CASSAGVRSPGNTVYF. This chain connects TRBV7-2 to TRBJ1-3; the D gene is possibly TRBD1 (6 bases). The CDR3 runs to 16 residues. Germline loops: CDR1 SGHTA, CDR2 FQGNSA.

Turning to this clonotype: It may be a read error: a sequence one base away is much more abundant. The chain employs TRBV14 and TRBJ2-1, with 8 bases that match TRBD1. V shed 4 bases and J 6 bases; nucleotides not matched to a gene: 11. Germline V gives CDR1 SGHDN, CDR2 FVKESK. This CDR3 spans 16 amino acids. CDR3 bases: TGTGCCAGCAGCCTATCTTTTGGACAGGGAGCCAATGAGCAGTTCTTC. Its protein is CASSLSFGQGANEQFF.

This clonotype turned up a few times. This sequence may be a read error, since a much larger clone differs from it by one base. The conserved final phenylalanine or tryptophan is absent from the CDR3, which likely points to a read error. The chain links TRBV6-5 to TRBJ2-7; weak D call: TRBD2 (5 bases). V lost 0 bases to trimming and J lost 0 bases, with 9 bases between them. The CDR3 sequence is 15 residues long. The V gene's germline CDR1 is MNHEY and CDR2 SVGAGI. The CDR3 sequence: CASSYSSGSSYEQYS. The CDR3 coding sequence is TGTGCCAGCAGTTACTCAAGCGGAAGCTCCTACGAGCAGTACTCC.

The sample holds many counts of this clonotype. The chain combines TRBV11-2 with TRBJ2-1; weak D call: TRBD2 (5 bases). The germline CDR1 and CDR2 sequences are SGHAT and FQNNGV. V lost 7 bases, J lost 8 bases, and 12 bases lay in between. CDR3 length: 12 amino acids. The CDR3 sequence: CASTPTDYEQFF. In nucleotides, the CDR3 is TGTGCCAGCACGCCGACGGACTATGAGCAGTTCTTC.

This clonotype appeared many times. The CDR3 DNA reads as TGTGCCAGTAGTATCCTACTTGGGACCGGGGGGTATAGCAATCAGCCCCAGCATTTT. Amino acids: CASSILLGTGGYSNQPQHF. The rearrangement links TRBV19 to TRBJ1-5; D is possibly TRBD1 (5 bases). V was pared by 3 bases and J by 0 bases, with 21 bases between. The length of the CDR3 is 19 residues. Germline assignment: CDR1 LNHDA and CDR2 SQIVND (reference sequence).

Only a few counts were recorded for this clonotype. The V gene is TRBV27, the J gene TRBJ1-2, with D possibly TRBD1 on 6 matching bases. The CDR3 is 16 residues long. V was pared by 6 bases and J by 2 bases, with 19 bases between. Germline CDR1 is MNHEY and CDR2 is SMNVEV (reference sequence). CDR3 in amino acids: CASRGGGGAANYGYTF. CDR3 DNA sequence: TGTGCCAGCAGGGGGGGGGGGGGGGCAGCAAACTATGGCTACACCTTC.

This clonotype showed up many times. The rearrangement uses TRBV5-1 and TRBJ2-7; 8 bases are a match to TRBD1. The trim removed 4 bases at V and 0 bases at J, leaving 6 bases unmatched. Germline CDR1 is SGHRS and CDR2 is YFSETQ. This CDR3 comprises 15 residues. The CDR3 protein is CASSPVGQDSYEQYF. DNA for the CDR3: TGCGCCAGCAGCCCCGTGGGACAGGACTCCTACGAGCAGTACTTC. Together with reference TRBV5-1 and TRBJ2-7, the CDR3 gives the full variable domain: KAGVTQTPRYLIKTRGQQVTLSCSPISGHRSVSWYQQTPGQGLQFLFEYFSETQRNKGNFPGRFSGRQFSNSRSEMNVSTLELGDSALYLCASSPVGQDSYEQYFGPGTRLTVT.

This clonotype has a single count. The V and J genes are TRBV19 and TRBJ1-2, with TRBD1 as a possible D gene (5 bases). The CDR3 spans 14 residues. Germline V gene data show CDR1 as LNHDA and CDR2 as SQIVND (reference sequence). V was clipped by 1 base and J by 5 bases, with 11 bases between them. For the CDR3, the DNA is TGTGCCAGTAGTATAGCTCGGGGACCATATGGCTACACCTTC. It codes for CASSIARGPYGYTF.

The chain joins TRBV9 to TRBJ2-5; 7 bases are shared with TRBD2. Looked up from germline, CDR1 is SGDLS and CDR2 is YYNGEE. This CDR3 is built from 15 residues. The V and J ends lost 0 bases and 5 bases, in that order; junction bases with no gene match: 7. Here the CDR3 DNA reads TGTGCCAGCAGCGTAGAGATGGCGGGAGTTGAGACCCAGTACTTC. Translation gives CASSVEMAGVETQYF.